This T cell receptor beta chain was found in a study of shared clonotypes between healthy human individuals. It was across several immunoSEQ plates that each subset's genomic DNA was evenly split. Libraries were prepared by immunoSEQ multiplex PCR; TCRdb keeps only in-frame clonotypes and omits some of them. In the table there are roughly 1,500,000 clones, around 98.5% of which are singletons. The CDR3 totals 15 residues. V shed 1 base and J shed 1 base, with 11 bases lying between them. Germline CDR1 and CDR2: SNHLY and FYNNEI. V and J are TRBV2 and TRBJ2-7; D is perhaps TRBD1 (6 bases). The source material was naive CD4+ T cells sorted from blood. The sample's subset: CD45RA+ positively selected. This sequence originates from a man aged 25 to 40 in good health. CDR3: CASSEDPTGSYEQYF. The CDR3 DNA follows: TGTGCCAGCAGTGAAGACCCGACAGGATCCTACGAGCAGTACTTC.